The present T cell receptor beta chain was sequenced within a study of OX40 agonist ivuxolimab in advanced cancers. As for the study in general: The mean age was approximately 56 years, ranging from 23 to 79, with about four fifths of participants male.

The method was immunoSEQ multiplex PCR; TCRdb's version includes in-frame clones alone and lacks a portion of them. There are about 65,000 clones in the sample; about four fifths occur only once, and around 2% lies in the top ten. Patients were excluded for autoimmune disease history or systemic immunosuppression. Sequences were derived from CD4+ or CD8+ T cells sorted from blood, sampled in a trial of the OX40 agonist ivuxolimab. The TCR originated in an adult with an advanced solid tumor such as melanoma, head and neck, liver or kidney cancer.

The CDR3 coding sequence is TGTGCCAGCAGCGTACCTTCTGGTCGGGTAGCGGGAGAGGGTGAGCAGTTCTTC. Translated, it gives CASSVPSGRVAGEGEQFF. The chain joins TRBV9 to TRBJ2-1, with 9 bases identical to TRBD2. The junction had 17 bases not matched to a gene; V was cut back by 1 base and J by 9 bases. This CDR3 has 18 residues. Germline V CDR1 and CDR2: SGDLS, YYNGEE.